This paragraph reports one T cell receptor (beta chain). This specimen includes other DNA sequences encoding the same CDR3. This entry is derived from a study of blood T cell repertoires in COVID-19. The overall study: Nucleic acid was either cDNA or gDNA, and it came from T cells, B-cell-depleted T cells, or PBMCs.

Only in-frame clones appear in the TCRdb table, and some are missing; sequencing was by immunoSEQ multiplex PCR. Seen here are about 250,000 clones, around 80% observed once, and the top ten hold more than 5%. The receptor comes from a human donor in a cohort sampled during active COVID-19. The specimen was peripheral blood.

CDR3 sequence: CASSLGDRGHEQYF. The CDR3 DNA reads TGCGCCAGCAGCTTGGGAGACAGGGGACACGAGCAGTACTTC. The gene calls are TRBV5-1 and TRBJ2-7, with 8 positions matching TRBD1. The CDR3 consists of 14 residues. J was trimmed by 5 bases and V by 0 bases; bases with no gene match: 4. From germline, CDR1 is SGHRS and CDR2 YFSETQ.